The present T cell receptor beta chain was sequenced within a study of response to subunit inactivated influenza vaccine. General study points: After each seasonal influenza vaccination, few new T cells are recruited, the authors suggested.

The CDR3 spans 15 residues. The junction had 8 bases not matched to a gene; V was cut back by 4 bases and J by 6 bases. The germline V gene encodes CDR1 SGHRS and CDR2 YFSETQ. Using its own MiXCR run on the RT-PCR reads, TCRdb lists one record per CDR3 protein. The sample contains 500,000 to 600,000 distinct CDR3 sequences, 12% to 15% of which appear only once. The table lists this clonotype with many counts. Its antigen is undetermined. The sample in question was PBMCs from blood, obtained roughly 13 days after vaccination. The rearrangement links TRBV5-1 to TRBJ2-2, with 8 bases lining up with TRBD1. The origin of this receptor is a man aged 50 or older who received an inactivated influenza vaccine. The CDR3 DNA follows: TGCGCCAGCAGCAAGACAGGGGATTTATCCGGGGAGCTGTTTTTT. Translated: CASSKTGDLSGELFF.